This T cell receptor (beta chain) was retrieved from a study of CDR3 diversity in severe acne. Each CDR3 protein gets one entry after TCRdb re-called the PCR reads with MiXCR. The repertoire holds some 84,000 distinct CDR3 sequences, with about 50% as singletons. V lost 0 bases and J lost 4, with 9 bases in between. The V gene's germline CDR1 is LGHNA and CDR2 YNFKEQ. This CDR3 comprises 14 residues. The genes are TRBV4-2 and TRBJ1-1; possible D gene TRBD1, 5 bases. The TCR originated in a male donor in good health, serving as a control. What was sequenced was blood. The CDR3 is CASSQEGTGTEAFF. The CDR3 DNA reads TGTGCCAGCAGCCAAGAGGGGACGGGCACTGAAGCTTTCTTT.